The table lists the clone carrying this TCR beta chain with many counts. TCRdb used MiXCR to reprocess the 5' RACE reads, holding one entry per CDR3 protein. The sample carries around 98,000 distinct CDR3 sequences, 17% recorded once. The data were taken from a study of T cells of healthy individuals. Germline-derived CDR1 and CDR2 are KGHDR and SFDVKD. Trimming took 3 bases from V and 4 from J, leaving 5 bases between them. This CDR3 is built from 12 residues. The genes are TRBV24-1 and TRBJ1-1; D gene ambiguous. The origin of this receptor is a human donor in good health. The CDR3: CATSDVGTEAFF. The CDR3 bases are TGTGCCACCAGTGATGTGGGCACTGAAGCTTTCTTT.